Included here is one TCR beta chain sequence, with context. The data are from a study of blood T cells in healthy people across ages. Each donor was a healthy Caucasian individual from Russia, aged about 6 to 90. Isolated per sample were at least 7 million PBMCs. V was clipped by 8 bases and J by 4 bases, with 15 bases between them. The CDR3 consists of 13 residues. Germline-derived CDR1 and CDR2 are MNHEY and SVGEGT. It was with a sample-barcoded 5' primer and a J-beta primer mix that a second PCR of about 7 to 12 cycles was run. TCRdb re-called the 5' RACE reads through MiXCR, storing one row per CDR3 protein. The sample shows hundreds of thousands of distinct CDR3 sequences, roughly three fifths of them seen only once.

Sequenced material: blood. The V gene is TRBV6-2 or TRBV6-3, the J gene TRBJ2-7; D ambiguous. This TCR was recovered from a man aged 55 to 70 in good health. The CDR3 DNA follows: TGTGCCAGCCTTCCACCCAACTCGTACGAGCAGTACTTC. Protein product: CASLPPNSYEQYF.